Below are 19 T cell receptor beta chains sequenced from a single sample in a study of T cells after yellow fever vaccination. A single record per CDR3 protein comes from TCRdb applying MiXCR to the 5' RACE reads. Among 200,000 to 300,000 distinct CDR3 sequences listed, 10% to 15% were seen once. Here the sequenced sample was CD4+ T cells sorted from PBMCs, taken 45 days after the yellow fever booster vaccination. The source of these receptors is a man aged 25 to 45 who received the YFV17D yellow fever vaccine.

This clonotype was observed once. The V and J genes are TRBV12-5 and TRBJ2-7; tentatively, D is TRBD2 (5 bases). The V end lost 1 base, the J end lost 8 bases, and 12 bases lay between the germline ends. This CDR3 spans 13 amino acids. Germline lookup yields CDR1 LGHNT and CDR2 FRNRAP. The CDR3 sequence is CASGLEAGVKQYF. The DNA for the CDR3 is TGTGCTAGTGGTTTGGAGGCCGGGGTGAAGCAGTACTTC.

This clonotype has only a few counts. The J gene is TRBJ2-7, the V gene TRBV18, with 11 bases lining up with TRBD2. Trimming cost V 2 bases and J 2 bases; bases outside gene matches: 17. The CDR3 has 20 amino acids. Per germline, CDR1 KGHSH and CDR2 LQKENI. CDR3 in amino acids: CASSPAGRYNSGRGTYEQYF. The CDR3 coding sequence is TGTGCCAGCTCACCAGCAGGCCGATATAATAGCGGGAGGGGAACCTACGAGCAGTACTTC. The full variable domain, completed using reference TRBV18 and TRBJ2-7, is NAGVMQNPRHLVRRRGQEARLRCSPMKGHSHVYWYRQLPEEGLKFMVYLQKENIIDESGMPKERFSAEFPKEGPSILRIQQVVRGDSAAYFCASSPAGRYNSGRGTYEQYFGPGTRLTVT.

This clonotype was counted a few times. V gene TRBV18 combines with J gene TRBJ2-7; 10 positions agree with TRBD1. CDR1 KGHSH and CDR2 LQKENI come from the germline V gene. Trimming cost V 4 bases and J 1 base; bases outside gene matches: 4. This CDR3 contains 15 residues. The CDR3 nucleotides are TGTGCCAGCTCACTGACAGGGGGCGCGTCCTACGAGCAGTACTTC. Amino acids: CASSLTGGASYEQYF.

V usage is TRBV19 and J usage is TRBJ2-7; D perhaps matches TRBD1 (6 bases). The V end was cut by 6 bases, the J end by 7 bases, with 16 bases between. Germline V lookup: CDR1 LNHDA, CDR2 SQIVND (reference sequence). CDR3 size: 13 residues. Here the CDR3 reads CASRPDRNGEQYF. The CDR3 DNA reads TGTGCCAGTAGGCCCGACAGGAATGGGGAGCAGTACTTC.

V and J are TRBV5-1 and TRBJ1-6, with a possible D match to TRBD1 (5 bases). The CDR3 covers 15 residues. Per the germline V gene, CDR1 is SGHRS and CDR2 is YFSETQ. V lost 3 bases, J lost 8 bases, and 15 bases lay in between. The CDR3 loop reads CASSSNGQGDSPLHF. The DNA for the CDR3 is TGCGCCAGCAGCTCCAACGGGCAGGGCGATTCACCCCTCCACTTT.

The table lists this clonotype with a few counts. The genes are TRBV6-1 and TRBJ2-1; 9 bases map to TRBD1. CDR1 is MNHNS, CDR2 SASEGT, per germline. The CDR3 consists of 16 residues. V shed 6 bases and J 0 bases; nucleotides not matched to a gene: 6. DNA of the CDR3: TGTGCCAGCAGAGGACAGGGGTCTAGCTCCTACAATGAGCAGTTCTTC. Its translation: CASRGQGSSSYNEQFF.

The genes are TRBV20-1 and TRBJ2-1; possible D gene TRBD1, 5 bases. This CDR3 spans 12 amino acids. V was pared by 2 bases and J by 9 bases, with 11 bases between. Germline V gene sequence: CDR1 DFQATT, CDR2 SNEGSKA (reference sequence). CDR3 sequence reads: CSARSVRGEQFF. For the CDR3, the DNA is TGCAGTGCTAGAAGTGTTAGGGGTGAGCAGTTCTTC.

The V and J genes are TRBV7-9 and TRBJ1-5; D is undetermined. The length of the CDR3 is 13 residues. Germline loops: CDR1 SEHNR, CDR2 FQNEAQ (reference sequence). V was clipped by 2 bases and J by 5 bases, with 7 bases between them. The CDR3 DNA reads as TGTGCCAGCAGCTTATACGGGGATCAGCCCCAGCATTTT. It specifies CASSLYGDQPQHF.

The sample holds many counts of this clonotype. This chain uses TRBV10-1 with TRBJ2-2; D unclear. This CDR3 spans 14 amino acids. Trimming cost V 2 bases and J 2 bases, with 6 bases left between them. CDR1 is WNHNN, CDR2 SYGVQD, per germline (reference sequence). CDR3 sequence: CASSEGLNTGELFF. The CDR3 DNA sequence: TGCGCCAGCAGTGAGGGCCTCAACACCGGGGAGCTGTTTTTT.

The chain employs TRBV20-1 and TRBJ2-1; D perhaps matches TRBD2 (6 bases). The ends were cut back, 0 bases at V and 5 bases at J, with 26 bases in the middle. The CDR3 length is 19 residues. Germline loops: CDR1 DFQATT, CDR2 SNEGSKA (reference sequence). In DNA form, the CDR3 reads TGCAGTGCTAGAGATTGGCGGGCGGGAACCATGGCAAAGAACAATGAGCAGTTCTTC. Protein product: CSARDWRAGTMAKNNEQFF.

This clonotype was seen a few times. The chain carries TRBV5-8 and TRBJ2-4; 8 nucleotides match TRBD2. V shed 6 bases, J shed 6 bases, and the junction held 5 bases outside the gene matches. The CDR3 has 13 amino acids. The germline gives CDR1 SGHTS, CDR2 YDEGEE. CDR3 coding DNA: TGTGCCAGCAACTTAAGCGGGAGAAACATTCAGTACTTC. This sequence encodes CASNLSGRNIQYF.

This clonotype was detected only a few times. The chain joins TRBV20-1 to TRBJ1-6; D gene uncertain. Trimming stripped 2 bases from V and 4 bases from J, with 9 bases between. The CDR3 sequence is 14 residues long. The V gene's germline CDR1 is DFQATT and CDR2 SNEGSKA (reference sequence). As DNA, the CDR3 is TGCAGTGCTAGAATATCGGGTTATAATTCACCCCTCCACTTT. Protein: CSARISGYNSPLHF.

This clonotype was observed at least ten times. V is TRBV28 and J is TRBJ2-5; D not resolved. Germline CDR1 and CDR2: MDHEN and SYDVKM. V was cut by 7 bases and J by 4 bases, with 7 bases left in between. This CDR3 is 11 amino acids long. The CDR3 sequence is CASTVGETQYF. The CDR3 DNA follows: TGTGCCAGCACCGTTGGAGAGACCCAGTACTTC.

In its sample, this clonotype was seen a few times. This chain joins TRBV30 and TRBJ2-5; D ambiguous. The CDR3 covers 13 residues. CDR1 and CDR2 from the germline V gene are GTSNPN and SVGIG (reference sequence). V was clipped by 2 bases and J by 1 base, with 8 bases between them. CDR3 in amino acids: CAWSLTAQETQYF. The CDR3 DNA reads TGTGCCTGGAGTCTAACGGCCCAAGAGACCCAGTACTTC.

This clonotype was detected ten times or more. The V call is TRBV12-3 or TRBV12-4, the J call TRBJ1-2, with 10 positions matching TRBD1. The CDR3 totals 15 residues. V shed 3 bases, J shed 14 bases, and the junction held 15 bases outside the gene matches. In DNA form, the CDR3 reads TGTGCCAGCAGTTTTGGGGACAGGGGTGCTCAAGATCTAACCTTC. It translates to CASSFGDRGAQDLTF.

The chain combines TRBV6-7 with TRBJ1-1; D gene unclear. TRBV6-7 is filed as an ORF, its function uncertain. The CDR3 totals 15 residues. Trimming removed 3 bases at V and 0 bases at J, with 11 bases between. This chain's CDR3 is CASSYGTKVNTEAFF. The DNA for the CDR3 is TGTGCCAGCAGTTATGGAACCAAGGTGAACACTGAAGCTTTCTTT.

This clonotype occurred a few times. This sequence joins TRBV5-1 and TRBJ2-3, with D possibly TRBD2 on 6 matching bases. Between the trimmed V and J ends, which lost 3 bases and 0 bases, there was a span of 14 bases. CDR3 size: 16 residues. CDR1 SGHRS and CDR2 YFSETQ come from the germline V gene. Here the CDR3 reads CASSYGGLTSTDTQYF. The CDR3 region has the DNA TGCGCCAGCAGCTACGGAGGACTAACAAGCACAGATACGCAGTATTTT.

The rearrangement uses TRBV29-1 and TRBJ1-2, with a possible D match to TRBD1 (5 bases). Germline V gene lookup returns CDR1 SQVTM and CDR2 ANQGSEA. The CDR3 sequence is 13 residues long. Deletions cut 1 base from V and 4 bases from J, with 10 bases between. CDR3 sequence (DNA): TGCAGCGTTGAAGTTGGGGGAGGCTATGGCTACACCTTC. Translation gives CSVEVGGGYGYTF. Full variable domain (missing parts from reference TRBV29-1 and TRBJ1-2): SAVISQKPSRDICQRGTSLTIQCQVDSQVTMMFWYRQQPGQSLTLIATANQGSEATYESGFVIDKFPISRPNLTFSTLTVSNMSPEDSSIYLCSVEVGGGYGYTFGSGTRLTVV.

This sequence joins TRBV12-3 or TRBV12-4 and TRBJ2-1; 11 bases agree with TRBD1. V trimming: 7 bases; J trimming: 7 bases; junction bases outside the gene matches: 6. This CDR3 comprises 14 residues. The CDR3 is CASKIGQGANEQFF. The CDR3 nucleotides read TGTGCCAGCAAGATAGGACAGGGGGCGAATGAGCAGTTCTTC.